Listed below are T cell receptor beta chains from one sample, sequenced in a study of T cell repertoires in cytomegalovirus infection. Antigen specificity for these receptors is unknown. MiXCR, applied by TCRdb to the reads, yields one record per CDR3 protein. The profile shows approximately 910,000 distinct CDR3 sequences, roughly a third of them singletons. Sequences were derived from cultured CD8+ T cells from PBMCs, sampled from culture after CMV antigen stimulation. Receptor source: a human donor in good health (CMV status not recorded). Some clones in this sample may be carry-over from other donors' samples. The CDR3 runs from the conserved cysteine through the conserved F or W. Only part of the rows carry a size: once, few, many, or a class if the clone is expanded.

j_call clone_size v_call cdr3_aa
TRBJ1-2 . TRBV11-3 CASSPPGSPPGYTF
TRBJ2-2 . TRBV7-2 CASSLGGRGILAGNTGELFF
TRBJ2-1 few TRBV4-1 CASSQEWVRHNEQFF
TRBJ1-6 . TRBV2 CASSGRAGSYNSPLHF
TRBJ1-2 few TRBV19 CASRGDRVYGYTF
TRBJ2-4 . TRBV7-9 CASSPRGEAKNIQYF
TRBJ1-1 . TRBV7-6 CASSLTGGSEAFF
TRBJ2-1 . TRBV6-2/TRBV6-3 CASSLEGFGSYNEQFF
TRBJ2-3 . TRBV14 CASSQDNWRLLSSTDTQYF
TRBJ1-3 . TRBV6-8 CASNTGIGNTIYF
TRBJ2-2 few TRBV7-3 CASGRPGQGATGELFF
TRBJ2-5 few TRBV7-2 CASSLGETSWETQYF
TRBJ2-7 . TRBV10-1 CASSESRGGGLYF
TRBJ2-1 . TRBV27 CASSPFAGGYNEQFF
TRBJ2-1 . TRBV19 CASSIVGTRYEQFF
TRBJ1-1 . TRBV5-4 CASSDPGGNYEAFF
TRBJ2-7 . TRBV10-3 CAIRIGLADSYEQYF
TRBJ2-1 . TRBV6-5 CASSHGLAVGNEQFF
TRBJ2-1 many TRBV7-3 CASSLAGGTYNEQFF
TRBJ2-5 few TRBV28 CASSLLAGRHPTQYF
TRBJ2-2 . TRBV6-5 CASSPTSGGGTGELFF
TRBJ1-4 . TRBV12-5 CASGFHKSGDSGEKLFF
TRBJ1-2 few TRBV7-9 CASTSGSPYGYTF
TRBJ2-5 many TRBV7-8 CASSPQLKETQYF
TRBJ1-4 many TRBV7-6 CASSPEPEPLFEKLFF
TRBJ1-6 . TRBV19 CASRRENSPLHF
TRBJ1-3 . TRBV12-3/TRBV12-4 CASRHGVVGNTIYF
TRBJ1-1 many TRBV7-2 CASSLGGGGMTEAFF
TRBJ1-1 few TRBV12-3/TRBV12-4 CASSQSYLNTEAFF
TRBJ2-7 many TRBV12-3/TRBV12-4 CASSFSLSSYEQYF
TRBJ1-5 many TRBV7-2 CASSLGTGPQHF
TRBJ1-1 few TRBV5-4 CASSVESTEAFF
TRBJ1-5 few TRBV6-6 CASSYPETGFNQPQHF
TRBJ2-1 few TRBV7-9 CASNEGTGGEQFF
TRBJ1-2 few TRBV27 CASSFSDRARYGYTF
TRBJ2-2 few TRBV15 CATSRDLSGTGELFF
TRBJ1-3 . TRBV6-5 CASSGKEHSSGNTIYF
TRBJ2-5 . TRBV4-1 CASSQVGRRVETQYF
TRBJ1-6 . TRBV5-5 CASSFGTGIYNSPLHF
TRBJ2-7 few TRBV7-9 CASSHLQGPYEQYF
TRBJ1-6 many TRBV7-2 CASSLMADYNSPLHF
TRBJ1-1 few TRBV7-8 CASSTGLMNTEAFF
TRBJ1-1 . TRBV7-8 CASSLTDSRGAFF
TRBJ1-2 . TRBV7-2 CASSSAGGRGVPTLWGYTF
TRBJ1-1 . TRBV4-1 CASSQEGQYTEAFF
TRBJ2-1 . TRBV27 CASSSPTPGLEYNEQFF
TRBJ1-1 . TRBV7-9 CASRPDHRGTEAFF
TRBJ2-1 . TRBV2 CASRDSPGNEQFF
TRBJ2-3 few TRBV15 CATSRGYGARDTQYF
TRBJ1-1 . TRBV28 CVSSQDRGSNTEAFF
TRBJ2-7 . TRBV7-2 CASSPRADGPYEQYF
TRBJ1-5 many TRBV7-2 CASSVGGQGFQPQHF
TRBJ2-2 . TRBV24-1 CATSESGGDGELFF